This T cell receptor beta chain was found in a study of OX40 agonist ivuxolimab in advanced cancers. About the research overall: Patients enrolled in dose escalation were diagnosed with hepatocellular carcinoma, melanoma, renal cell or head and neck cancer. Checkpoint inhibitors had been given previously to under 50% of patients.

Produced via immunoSEQ multiplex PCR; TCRdb's table is partial and in-frame only. The sample has 50,000 to 60,000 clones; approximately 89% are singletons. The investigators sampled blood at baseline, at cycle 4 day 1, and at cycle 7 day 1. V lost 5 bases and J lost 5; bases outside the gene matches: 6. The germline gives CDR1 LNHDA, CDR2 SQIVND (reference sequence). This CDR3 has 15 amino acids. The sequencing used CD4+ or CD8+ T cells sorted from blood, collected in a trial of the OX40 agonist ivuxolimab. This sequence was found in an adult with an advanced solid tumor such as melanoma, head and neck, liver or kidney cancer. V usage is TRBV19 and J usage is TRBJ1-4; 9 nucleotides align to TRBD1. The CDR3 loop is CASSADRGWNEKLFF. The DNA for the CDR3 is TGTGCCAGTAGTGCGGACAGGGGTTGGAATGAAAAACTGTTTTTT. Using reference TRBV19 and TRBJ1-4 for the parts outside the CDR3, the full variable domain is DGGITQSPKYLFRKEGQNVTLSCEQNLNHDAMYWYRQDPGQGLRLIYYSQIVNDFQKGDIAEGYSVSREKKESFPLTVTSAQKNPTAFYLCASSADRGWNEKLFFGSGTQLSVL.